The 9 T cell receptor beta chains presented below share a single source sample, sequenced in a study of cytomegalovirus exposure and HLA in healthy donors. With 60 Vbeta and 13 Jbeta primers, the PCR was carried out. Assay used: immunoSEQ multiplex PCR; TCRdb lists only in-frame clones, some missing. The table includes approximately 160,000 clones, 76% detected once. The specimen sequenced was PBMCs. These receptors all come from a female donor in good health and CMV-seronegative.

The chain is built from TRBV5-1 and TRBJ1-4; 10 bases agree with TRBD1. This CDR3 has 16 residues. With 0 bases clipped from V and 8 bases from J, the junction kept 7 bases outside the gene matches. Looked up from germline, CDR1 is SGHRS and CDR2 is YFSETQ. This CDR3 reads CASSLGWGQGNEKLFF. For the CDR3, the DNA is TGCGCCAGCAGCTTGGGTTGGGGACAGGGGAACGAAAAACTGTTTTTT. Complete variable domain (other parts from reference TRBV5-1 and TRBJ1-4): KAGVTQTPRYLIKTRGQQVTLSCSPISGHRSVSWYQQTPGQGLQFLFEYFSETQRNKGNFPGRFSGRQFSNSRSEMNVSTLELGDSALYLCASSLGWGQGNEKLFFGSGTQLSVL.

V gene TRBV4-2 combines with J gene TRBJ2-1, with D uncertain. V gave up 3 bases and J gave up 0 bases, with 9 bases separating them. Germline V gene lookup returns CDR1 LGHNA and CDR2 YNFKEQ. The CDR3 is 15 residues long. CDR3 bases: TGTGCCAGCAGCCACTTAGTAAGCTCCTACAATGAGCAGTTCTTC. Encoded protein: CASSHLVSSYNEQFF.

The CDR3 protein is CASSPYRQFSGANVLTF. The CDR3 bases are TGTGCCAGCAGCCCGTATCGACAGTTCTCTGGGGCCAACGTCCTGACTTTC. The gene calls are TRBV7-9 and TRBJ2-6, with D possibly matching TRBD1 (5 bases). Trimming cost V 5 bases and J 0 bases, with 14 bases left between them. Germline V CDR1 and CDR2: SEHNR, FQNEAQ (reference sequence). The CDR3 has 17 amino acids.

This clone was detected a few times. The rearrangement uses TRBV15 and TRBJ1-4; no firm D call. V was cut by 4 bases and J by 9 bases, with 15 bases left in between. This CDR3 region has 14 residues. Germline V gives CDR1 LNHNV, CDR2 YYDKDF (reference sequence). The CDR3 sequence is CATSTGGNIKKLFF. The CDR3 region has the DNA TGTGCCACCAGCACGGGAGGGAATATCAAAAAACTGTTTTTT.

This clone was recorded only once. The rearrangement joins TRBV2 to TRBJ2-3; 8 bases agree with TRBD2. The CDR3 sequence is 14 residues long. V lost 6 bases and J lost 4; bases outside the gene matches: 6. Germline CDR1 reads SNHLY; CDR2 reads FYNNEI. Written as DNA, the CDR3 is TGTGCCAGCAGCGACGGACTAGCACCAGATACGCAGTATTTT. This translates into CASSDGLAPDTQYF.

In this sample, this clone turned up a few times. The CDR3 region is CASSPQGAGEKLFF. The CDR3 DNA reads as TGCGCCAGCAGCCCTCAGGGGGCTGGCGAAAAACTGTTTTTT. This rearrangement joins TRBV4-3 to TRBJ1-4; 8 nucleotides line up with TRBD1. The CDR3 contains 14 residues. The junction had 6 bases not matched to a gene; V was cut back by 4 bases and J by 8 bases. CDR1 and CDR2 from the germline V gene are LGHNA and YSLEER.

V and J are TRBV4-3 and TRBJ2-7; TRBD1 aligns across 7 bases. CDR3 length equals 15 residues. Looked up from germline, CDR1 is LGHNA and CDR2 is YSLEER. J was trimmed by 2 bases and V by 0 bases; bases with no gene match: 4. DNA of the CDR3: TGCGCCAGCAGCCAAGACGTCAGGGGGACCTACGAGCAGTACTTC. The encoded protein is CASSQDVRGTYEQYF.

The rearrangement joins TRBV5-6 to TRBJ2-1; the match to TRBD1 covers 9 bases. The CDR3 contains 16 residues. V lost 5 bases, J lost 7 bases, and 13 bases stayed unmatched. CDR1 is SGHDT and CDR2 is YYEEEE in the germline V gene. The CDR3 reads CASSRDRAFYTNEQFF. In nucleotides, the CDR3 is TGTGCCAGCAGTAGGGACAGGGCATTCTACACGAATGAGCAGTTCTTC.

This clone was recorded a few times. The CDR3 is CSVEDPLGGSYNEQFF. CDR3 DNA: TGCAGCGTTGAAGATCCGCTAGGGGGCTCCTACAATGAGCAGTTCTTC. The V gene is TRBV29-1, the J gene TRBJ2-1; D may be TRBD1 (6 bases). There are 16 residues in the CDR3. The V and J ends lost 0 bases and 0 bases respectively, with 12 bases between them. Germline lookup yields CDR1 SQVTM and CDR2 ANQGSEA.